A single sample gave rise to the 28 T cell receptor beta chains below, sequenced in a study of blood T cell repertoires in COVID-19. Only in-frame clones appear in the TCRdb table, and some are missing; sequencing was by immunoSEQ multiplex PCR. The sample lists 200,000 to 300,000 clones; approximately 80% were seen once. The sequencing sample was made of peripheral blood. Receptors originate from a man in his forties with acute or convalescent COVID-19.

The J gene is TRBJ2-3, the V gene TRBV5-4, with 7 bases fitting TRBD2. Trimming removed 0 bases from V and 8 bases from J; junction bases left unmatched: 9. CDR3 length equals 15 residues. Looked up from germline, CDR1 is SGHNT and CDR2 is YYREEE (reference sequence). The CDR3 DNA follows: TGTGCCAGCAGCTTGGAATCGGGAGGAATTATTACGCAGTATTTT. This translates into CASSLESGGIITQYF.

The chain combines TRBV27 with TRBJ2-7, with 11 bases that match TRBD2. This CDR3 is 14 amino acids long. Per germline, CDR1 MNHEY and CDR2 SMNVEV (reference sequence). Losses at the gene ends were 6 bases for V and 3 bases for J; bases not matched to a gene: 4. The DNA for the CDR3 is TGTGCCAGCAGAGCTAGCGGGAGGATCTACGAGCAGTACTTC. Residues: CASRASGRIYEQYF.

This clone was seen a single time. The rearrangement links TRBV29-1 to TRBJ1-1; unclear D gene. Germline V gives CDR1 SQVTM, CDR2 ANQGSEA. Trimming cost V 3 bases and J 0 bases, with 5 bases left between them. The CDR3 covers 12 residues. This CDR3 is CSVDRMNTEAFF. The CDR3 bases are TGCAGCGTTGACAGAATGAACACTGAAGCTTTCTTT.

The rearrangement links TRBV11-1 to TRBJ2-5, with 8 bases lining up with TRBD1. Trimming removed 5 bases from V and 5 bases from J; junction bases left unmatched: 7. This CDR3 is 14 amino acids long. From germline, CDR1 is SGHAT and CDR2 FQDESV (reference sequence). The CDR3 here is CASSPGTGSETQYF. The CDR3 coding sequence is TGTGCCAGCAGCCCGGGGACAGGTAGCGAGACCCAGTACTTC.

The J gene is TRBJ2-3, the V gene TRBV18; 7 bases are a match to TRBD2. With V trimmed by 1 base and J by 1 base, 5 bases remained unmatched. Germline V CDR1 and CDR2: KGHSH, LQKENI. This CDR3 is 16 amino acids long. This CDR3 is CASSPREGRGTDTQYF. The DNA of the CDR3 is TGTGCCAGCTCACCACGGGAGGGCCGAGGCACAGATACGCAGTATTTT.

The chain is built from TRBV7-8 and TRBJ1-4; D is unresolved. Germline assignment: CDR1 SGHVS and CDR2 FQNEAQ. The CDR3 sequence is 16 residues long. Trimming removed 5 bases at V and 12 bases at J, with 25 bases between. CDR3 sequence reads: CASSPMVAGLGRELFF. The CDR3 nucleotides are TGTGCCAGCAGCCCCATGGTGGCAGGCCTGGGGAGAGAACTGTTTTTT.

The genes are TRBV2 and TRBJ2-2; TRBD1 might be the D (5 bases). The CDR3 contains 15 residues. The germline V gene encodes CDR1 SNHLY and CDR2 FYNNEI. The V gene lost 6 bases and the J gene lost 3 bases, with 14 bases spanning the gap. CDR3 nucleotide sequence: TGTGCCAGCAGGTTTGGCAGGGTGGACACCGGGGAGCTGTTTTTT. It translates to CASRFGRVDTGELFF.

The CDR3 protein is CASSLTGQGARETQYF. The CDR3 region has the DNA TGTGCCAGCAGCTTAACGGGACAGGGGGCGAGGGAGACCCAGTACTTC. The chain employs TRBV7-2 and TRBJ2-5; 12 positions agree with TRBD1. The CDR3 has 16 residues. Germline V gene sequence: CDR1 SGHTA, CDR2 FQGNSA. V lost 2 bases and J lost 5; bases outside the gene matches: 6.

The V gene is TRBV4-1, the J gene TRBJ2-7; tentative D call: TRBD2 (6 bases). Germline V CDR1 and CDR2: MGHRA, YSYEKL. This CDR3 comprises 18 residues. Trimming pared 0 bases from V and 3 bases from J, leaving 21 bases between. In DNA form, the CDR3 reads TGCGCCAGCAGCCAAGATCAGGGAGTGGCGGGGTTTATCTACGAGCAGTACTTC. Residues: CASSQDQGVAGFIYEQYF.

The CDR3 bases are TGTGCCAGTAGCACTGGGGCGAACAGGGGCGGGGAGCTGTTTTTT. Its translation: CASSTGANRGGELFF. J is TRBJ2-2 and V is TRBV19; 7 nucleotides line up with TRBD1. V shed 6 bases, J shed 7 bases, and the junction held 11 bases outside the gene matches. Germline V gives CDR1 LNHDA, CDR2 SQIVND (reference sequence). The CDR3 runs to 15 residues.

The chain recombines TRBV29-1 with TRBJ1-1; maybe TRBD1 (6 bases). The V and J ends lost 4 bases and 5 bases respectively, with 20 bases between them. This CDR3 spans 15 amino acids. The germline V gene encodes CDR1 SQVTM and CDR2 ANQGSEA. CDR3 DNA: TGCAGCGTTGGAGTCCCGCCGGGAGGGGGAACTGAAGCTTTCTTT. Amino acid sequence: CSVGVPPGGGTEAFF.

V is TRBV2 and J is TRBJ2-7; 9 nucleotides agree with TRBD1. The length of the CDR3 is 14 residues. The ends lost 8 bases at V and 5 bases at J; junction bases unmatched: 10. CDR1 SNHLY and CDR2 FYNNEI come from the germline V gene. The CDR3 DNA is TGTGCCAGCGACCGGACAGGGGTCTCGAACGAGCAGTACTTC. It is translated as CASDRTGVSNEQYF.

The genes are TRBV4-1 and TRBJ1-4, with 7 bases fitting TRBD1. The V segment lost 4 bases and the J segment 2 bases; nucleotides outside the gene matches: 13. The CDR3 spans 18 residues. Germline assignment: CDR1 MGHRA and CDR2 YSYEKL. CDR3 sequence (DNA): TGCGCCAGCAGCCCGACAGGGAGGTGTAGTCTGACTAATGAAAAACTGTTTTTT. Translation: CASSPTGRCSLTNEKLFF.

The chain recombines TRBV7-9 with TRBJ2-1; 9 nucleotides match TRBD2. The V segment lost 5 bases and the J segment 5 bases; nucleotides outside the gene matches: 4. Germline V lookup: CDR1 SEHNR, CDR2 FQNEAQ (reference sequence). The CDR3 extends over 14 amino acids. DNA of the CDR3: TGTGCCAGCAGCCCTGGGACTAGCAACAATGAGCAGTTCTTC. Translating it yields CASSPGTSNNEQFF.

The CDR3 DNA reads as TGTGCCAGCAGCTTCAACCCGCTCCCTACTCCCTATGGCTACACCTTC. It encodes CASSFNPLPTPYGYTF. The J gene is TRBJ1-2, the V gene TRBV7-2; D gene uncertain. V was shortened by 3 bases and J by 4 bases, with 18 bases between the two germline ends. Germline V lookup: CDR1 SGHTA, CDR2 FQGNSA. The CDR3 runs to 16 residues.

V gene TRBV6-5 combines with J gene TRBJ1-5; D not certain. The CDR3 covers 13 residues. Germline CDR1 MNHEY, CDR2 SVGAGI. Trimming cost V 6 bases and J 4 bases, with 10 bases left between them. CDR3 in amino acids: CASSLFYNQPQHF. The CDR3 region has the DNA TGTGCCAGCAGCCTATTTTATAATCAGCCCCAGCATTTT.

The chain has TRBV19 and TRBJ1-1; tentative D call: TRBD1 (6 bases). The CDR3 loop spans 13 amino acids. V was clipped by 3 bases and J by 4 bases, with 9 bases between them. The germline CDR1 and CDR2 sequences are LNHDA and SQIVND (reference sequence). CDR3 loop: CASSMGARTEAFF. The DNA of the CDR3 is TGTGCCAGTAGTATGGGGGCACGCACTGAAGCTTTCTTT.

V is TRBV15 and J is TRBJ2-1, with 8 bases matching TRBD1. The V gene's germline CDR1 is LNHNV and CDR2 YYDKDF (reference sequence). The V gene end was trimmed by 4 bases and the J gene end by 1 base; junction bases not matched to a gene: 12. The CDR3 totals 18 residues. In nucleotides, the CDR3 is TGTGCCACCAGCAAGTGGGGACCAGGGGGCGCATCCTACAATGAGCAGTTCTTC. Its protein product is CATSKWGPGGASYNEQFF.

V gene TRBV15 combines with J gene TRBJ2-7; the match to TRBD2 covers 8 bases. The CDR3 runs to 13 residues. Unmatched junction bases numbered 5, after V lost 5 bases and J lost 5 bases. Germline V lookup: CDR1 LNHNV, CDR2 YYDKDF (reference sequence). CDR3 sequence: CATSASGRNEQYF. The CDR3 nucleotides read TGTGCCACCAGCGCCAGCGGGAGAAACGAGCAGTACTTC. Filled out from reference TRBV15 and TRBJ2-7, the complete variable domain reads DAMVIQNPRYQVTQFGKPVTLSCSQTLNHNVMYWYQQKSSQAPKLLFHYYDKDFNNEADTPDNFQSRRPNTSFCFLDIRSPGLGDTAMYLCATSASGRNEQYFGPGTRLTVT.

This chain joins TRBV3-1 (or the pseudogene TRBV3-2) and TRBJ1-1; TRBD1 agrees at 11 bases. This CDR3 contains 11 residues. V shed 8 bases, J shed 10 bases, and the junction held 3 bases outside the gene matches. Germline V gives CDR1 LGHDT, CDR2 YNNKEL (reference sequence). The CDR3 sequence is CASGTGGRAFF. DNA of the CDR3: TGTGCCAGCGGGACAGGGGGACGAGCTTTCTTT.

DNA for the CDR3: TGTGCCAGCAGTCCCAGGGGGTTACAGGACAGGGGGATTCAGCCCCAGCATTTT. Amino acids: CASSPRGLQDRGIQPQHF. This chain links TRBV27 with TRBJ1-5; 10 positions agree with TRBD1. There are 18 residues in the CDR3. CDR1 MNHEY and CDR2 SMNVEV come from the germline V gene (reference sequence). V was pared by 5 bases and J by 6 bases, with 16 bases of the junction left unmatched.

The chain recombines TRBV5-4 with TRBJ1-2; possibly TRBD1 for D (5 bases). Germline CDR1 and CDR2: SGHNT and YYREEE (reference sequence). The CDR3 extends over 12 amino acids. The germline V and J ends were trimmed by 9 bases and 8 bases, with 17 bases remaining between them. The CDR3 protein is CAIARGLDGYTF. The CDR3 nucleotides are TGTGCCATCGCGAGGGGACTAGACGGCTACACCTTC.

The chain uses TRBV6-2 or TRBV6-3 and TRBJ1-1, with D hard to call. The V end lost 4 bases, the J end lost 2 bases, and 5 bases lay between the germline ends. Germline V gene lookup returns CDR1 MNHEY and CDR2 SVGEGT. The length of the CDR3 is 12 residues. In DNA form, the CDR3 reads TGTGCCAGCAGTTCCACTAACACTGAAGCTTTCTTT. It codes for CASSSTNTEAFF.

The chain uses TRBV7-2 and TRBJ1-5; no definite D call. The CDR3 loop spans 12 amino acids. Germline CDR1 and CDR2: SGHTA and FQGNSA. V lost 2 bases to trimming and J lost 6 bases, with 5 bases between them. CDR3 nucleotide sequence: TGTGCCAGCAGCTTATGGGCTCAGCCCCAGCATTTT. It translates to CASSLWAQPQHF.

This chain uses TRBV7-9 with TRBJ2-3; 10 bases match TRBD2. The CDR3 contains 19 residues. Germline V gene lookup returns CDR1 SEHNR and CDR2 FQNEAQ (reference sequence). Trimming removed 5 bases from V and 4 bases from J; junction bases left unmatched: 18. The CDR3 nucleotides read TGTGCCAGCAGCCACCTCGGGGTAGCGGTAGCGGGAGGCCCAGATACGCAGTATTTT. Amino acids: CASSHLGVAVAGGPDTQYF. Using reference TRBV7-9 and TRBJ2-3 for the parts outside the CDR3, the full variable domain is DTGVSQNPRHKITKRGQNVTFRCDPISEHNRLYWYRQTLGQGPEFLTYFQNEAQLEKSRLLSDRFSAERPKGSFSTLEIQRTEQGDSAMYLCASSHLGVAVAGGPDTQYFGPGTRLTVL.

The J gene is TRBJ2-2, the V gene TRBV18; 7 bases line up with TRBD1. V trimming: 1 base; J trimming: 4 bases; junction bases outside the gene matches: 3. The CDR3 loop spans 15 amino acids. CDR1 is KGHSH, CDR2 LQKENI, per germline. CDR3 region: CASSPRQGSTGELFF. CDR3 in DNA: TGTGCCAGCTCACCACGACAGGGTAGCACCGGGGAGCTGTTTTTT.

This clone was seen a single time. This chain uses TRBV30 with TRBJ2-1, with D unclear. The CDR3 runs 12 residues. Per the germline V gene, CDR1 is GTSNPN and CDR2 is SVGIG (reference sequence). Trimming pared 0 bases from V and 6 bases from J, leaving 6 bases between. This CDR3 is CAWSVTGNEQFF. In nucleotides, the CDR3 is TGTGCCTGGAGTGTTACCGGCAATGAGCAGTTCTTC.

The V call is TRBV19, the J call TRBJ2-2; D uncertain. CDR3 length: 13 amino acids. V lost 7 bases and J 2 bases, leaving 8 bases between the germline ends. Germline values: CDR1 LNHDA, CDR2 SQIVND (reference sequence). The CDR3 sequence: CASNGGNTGELFF. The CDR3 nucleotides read TGTGCCAGTAATGGCGGAAACACCGGGGAGCTGTTTTTT.